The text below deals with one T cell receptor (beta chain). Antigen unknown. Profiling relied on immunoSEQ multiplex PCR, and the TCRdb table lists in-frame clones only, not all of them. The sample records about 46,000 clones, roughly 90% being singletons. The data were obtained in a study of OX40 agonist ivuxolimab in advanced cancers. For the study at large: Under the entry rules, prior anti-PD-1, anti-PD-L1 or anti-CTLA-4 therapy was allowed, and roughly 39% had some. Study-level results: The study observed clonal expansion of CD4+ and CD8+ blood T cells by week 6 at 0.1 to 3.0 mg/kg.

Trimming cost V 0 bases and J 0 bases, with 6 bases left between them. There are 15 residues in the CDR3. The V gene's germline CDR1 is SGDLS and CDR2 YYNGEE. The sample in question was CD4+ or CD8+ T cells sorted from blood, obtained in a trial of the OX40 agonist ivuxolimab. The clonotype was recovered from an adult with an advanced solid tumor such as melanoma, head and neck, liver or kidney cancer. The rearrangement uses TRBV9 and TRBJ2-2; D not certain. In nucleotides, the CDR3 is TGTGCCAGCAGCGTAGCCTACCCGAACACCGGGGAGCTGTTTTTT. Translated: CASSVAYPNTGELFF.